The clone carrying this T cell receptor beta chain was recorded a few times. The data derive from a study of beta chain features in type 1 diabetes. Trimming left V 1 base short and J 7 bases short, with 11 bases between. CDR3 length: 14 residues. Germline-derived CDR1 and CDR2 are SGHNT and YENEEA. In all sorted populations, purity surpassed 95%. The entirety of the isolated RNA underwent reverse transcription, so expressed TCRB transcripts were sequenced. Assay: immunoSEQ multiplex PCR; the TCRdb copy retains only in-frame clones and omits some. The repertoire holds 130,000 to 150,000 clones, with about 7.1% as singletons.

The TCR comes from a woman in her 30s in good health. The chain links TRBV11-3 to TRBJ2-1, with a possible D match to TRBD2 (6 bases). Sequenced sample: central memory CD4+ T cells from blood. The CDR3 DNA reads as TGTGCCAGCAGCTTAGTTTCGCGGGAAAATGAGCAGTTCTTC. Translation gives CASSLVSRENEQFF.